The 24 T cell receptor beta chains reported below all come from one sample, sequenced in a study of shared clonotypes between healthy human individuals. Method: immunoSEQ multiplex PCR; TCRdb's copy keeps in-frame clones and lacks some. The sample records 190,000 or so clones, approximately 95% being singletons. Sequences were obtained from naive CD4+ T cells sorted from blood. Subset denoted: CD45RA+ positively selected. These receptors all stem from a woman aged 25 to 39 in good health.

This sequence joins TRBV28 and TRBJ1-1; D is unresolved. Germline CDR1 and CDR2: MDHEN and SYDVKM. Trimming took off 6 bases at V and 6 bases at J, with 20 bases between the two ends. The CDR3 has 15 amino acids. The CDR3 sequence is CASSLTNDGYAEAFF. The CDR3 DNA reads TGTGCCAGCAGCCTAACCAACGATGGGTACGCTGAAGCTTTCTTT.

V and J are TRBV29-1 and TRBJ2-2; 9 nucleotides agree with TRBD2. The J segment lost 5 bases and the V segment lost 3 bases, leaving 4 bases of the junction unmatched. This CDR3 has 14 residues. Germline CDR1 and CDR2: SQVTM and ANQGSEA. CDR3 sequence reads: CSVETSGRTGELFF. CDR3 sequence (DNA): TGCAGCGTTGAGACTAGCGGAAGGACCGGGGAGCTGTTTTTT.

The chain joins TRBV28 to TRBJ1-3; TRBD1 agrees at 9 bases. The CDR3 covers 14 residues. V gave up 6 bases and J gave up 2 bases; unmatched junction bases: 2. In germline, CDR1 is MDHEN, CDR2 SYDVKM. CDR3 sequence: CASSRTGAGNTIYF. CDR3 nucleotides: TGTGCCAGCAGCAGGACAGGGGCTGGAAACACCATATATTTT.

The gene calls are TRBV7-2 and TRBJ2-3; 11 bases are shared with TRBD2. J gave up 5 bases and V 1 base, and 2 bases lay outside the gene matches. The CDR3 extends over 15 amino acids. Germline lookup yields CDR1 SGHTA and CDR2 FQGNSA. CDR3 DNA sequence: TGTGCCAGCAGCTTAGGTAGCGGGAGGGTAGATACGCAGTATTTT. Its translation: CASSLGSGRVDTQYF.

The chain joins TRBV18 to TRBJ1-5; 10 bases align to TRBD1. The CDR3 extends over 18 amino acids. The germline CDR1 and CDR2 sequences are KGHSH and LQKENI. J lost 2 bases, V lost 5 bases, and 12 bases had no gene match. Here the CDR3 DNA reads TGTGCCAGCTCATCCTCGGGACAGGGGTTGGTCGGCAATCAGCCCCAGCATTTT. Translation: CASSSSGQGLVGNQPQHF.

The chain uses TRBV7-9 and TRBJ2-5; 7 nucleotides line up with TRBD1. The end of the DNA aligns better with TRBJ2-7, so the J call may be wrong. Germline CDR1 SEHNR, CDR2 FQNEAQ (reference sequence). This CDR3 has 12 residues. The CDR3 sequence is CASSSTGYEQYF. The CDR3 DNA is TGTGCCAGCAGCTCGACAGGGTACGAGCAGTACTTC.

This chain uses TRBV25-1 with TRBJ2-5; unclear D gene. With 3 bases removed from V and 4 bases from J, the gap between germline ends came to 12 bases. The CDR3 runs to 14 residues. Germline values: CDR1 MGHDK, CDR2 SYGVNS. The CDR3 DNA follows: TGTGCCAGCAGTGATAACACGGCCGGAGAGACCCAGTACTTC. Protein: CASSDNTAGETQYF.

The rearrangement links TRBV19 to TRBJ2-6; D gene unclear. CDR1 is LNHDA and CDR2 is SQIVND in the germline V gene (reference sequence). V lost 6 bases and J lost 2, with 5 bases in between. CDR3 length equals 13 residues. The CDR3 is CASRVAGANVLTF. The DNA of the CDR3 is TGTGCCAGTAGGGTCGCTGGGGCCAACGTCCTGACTTTC. The complete variable domain, with remaining parts taken from reference TRBV19 and TRBJ2-6, reads DGGITQSPKYLFRKEGQNVTLSCEQNLNHDAMYWYRQDPGQGLRLIYYSQIVNDFQKGDIAEGYSVSREKKESFPLTVTSAQKNPTAFYLCASRVAGANVLTFGAGSRLTVL.

The chain carries TRBV5-4 and TRBJ1-3; D is ambiguous. The CDR3 extends over 17 amino acids. CDR1 and CDR2 from the germline V gene are SGHNT and YYREEE (reference sequence). Trimming stripped 0 bases from V and 2 bases from J, with 15 bases between. The CDR3 is CASSLAGPRMAGNTIYF. CDR3 sequence (DNA): TGTGCCAGCAGCTTGGCAGGTCCGAGGATGGCTGGAAACACCATATATTTT.

This rearrangement joins TRBV7-9 to TRBJ1-1; D ambiguous. Per the germline V gene, CDR1 is SEHNR and CDR2 is FQNEAQ (reference sequence). Trimming took 5 bases from V and 1 from J, leaving 5 bases between them. CDR3 length: 12 amino acids. CDR3 DNA sequence: TGTGCCAGCAGCATGGGGAACACTGAAGCTTTCTTT. Protein product: CASSMGNTEAFF.

This clone was picked up one time. The chain links TRBV2 to TRBJ2-7, with 7 bases identical to TRBD2. The CDR3 loop spans 14 amino acids. The junction had 5 bases not matched to a gene; V was cut back by 5 bases and J by 1 base. The germline V gene has CDR1 SNHLY and CDR2 FYNNEI. CDR3 sequence: CASSLAETSYEQYF. The CDR3 nucleotides read TGTGCCAGCAGTCTAGCGGAGACGTCCTACGAGCAGTACTTC.

The rearrangement uses TRBV6-5 and TRBJ2-7; TRBD1 aligns across 9 bases. Trimming at V came to 2 bases and at J to 6 bases, leaving 8 bases not matched to a gene. The germline CDR1 and CDR2 sequences are MNHEY and SVGAGI. The CDR3 sequence is 15 residues long. CDR3 residues: CASSYGTGRYTEQYF. The CDR3 DNA is TGTGCCAGCAGTTACGGGACAGGGAGGTACACCGAGCAGTACTTC.

The chain links TRBV2 to TRBJ2-7; the match to TRBD1 covers 7 bases. The V segment lost 5 bases and the J segment 6 bases; nucleotides outside the gene matches: 7. CDR3 length: 13 residues. Germline lookup yields CDR1 SNHLY and CDR2 FYNNEI. As DNA, the CDR3 is TGTGCCAGCAGTTCCACAGGGGTGGGCGAGCAGTACTTC. Its protein is CASSSTGVGEQYF.

The chain is built from TRBV6-1 and TRBJ1-4; D is perhaps TRBD1 (5 bases). Trimming pared 8 bases from V and 5 bases from J, leaving 15 bases between. This CDR3 contains 14 residues. CDR1 is MNHNS and CDR2 is SASEGT in the germline V gene. CDR3 DNA: TGTGCCAGCTCGTGGGGACCCATCAATGAAAAACTGTTTTTT. Encoded protein: CASSWGPINEKLFF.

V and J are TRBV6-1 and TRBJ1-4; D is unresolved. The CDR3 sequence is 12 residues long. The germline V gene encodes CDR1 MNHNS and CDR2 SASEGT. V lost 3 bases and J lost 8, with 7 bases in between. CDR3 loop: CASSDLAEKLFF. As DNA, the CDR3 is TGTGCCAGCAGTGACCTAGCGGAAAAACTGTTTTTT.

This rearrangement joins TRBV5-4 to TRBJ2-5, with 13 bases that match TRBD2. The CDR3 sequence is 14 residues long. With V trimmed by 10 bases and J by 5 bases, 8 bases remained unmatched. CDR1 is SGHNT, CDR2 YYREEE, per germline (reference sequence). This CDR3 reads CAGPLGLAGETQYF. Written as DNA, the CDR3 is TGTGCCGGGCCGTTGGGACTAGCGGGGGAGACCCAGTACTTC. Full variable domain (missing parts from reference TRBV5-4 and TRBJ2-5): ETGVTQSPTHLIKTRGQQVTLRCSSQSGHNTVSWYQQALGQGPQFIFQYYREEENGRGNFPPRFSGLQFPNYSSELNVNALELDDSALYLCAGPLGLAGETQYFGPGTRLLVL.

The chain combines TRBV7-3 with TRBJ2-1; TRBD1 matches at 11 bases. Germline CDR1 reads SGHTA; CDR2 reads FQGTGA. V lost 5 bases to trimming and J lost 6 bases; unmatched junction nucleotides: 6. The CDR3 consists of 15 residues. This CDR3 reads CASSPGTGGFNEQFF. The CDR3 region has the DNA TGTGCCAGCAGCCCCGGGACAGGGGGATTCAATGAGCAGTTCTTC.

V usage is TRBV2 and J usage is TRBJ1-6; D unresolved. V was clipped by 7 bases and J by 0 bases, with 19 bases between them. Looked up from germline, CDR1 is SNHLY and CDR2 is FYNNEI. This CDR3 has 18 residues. The CDR3 here is CASTQGRNPSSYNSPLHF. The CDR3 DNA is TGTGCCAGCACCCAAGGGAGGAACCCAAGCTCCTATAATTCACCCCTCCACTTT.

The rearrangement links TRBV10-2 to TRBJ2-2; D remains unclear. V was cut by 6 bases and J by 0 bases, with 14 bases left in between. Per germline, CDR1 WSHSY and CDR2 SAAADI. The CDR3 is 16 residues long. The CDR3 here is CASSPGLSANTGELFF. CDR3 nucleotides: TGCGCCAGCAGCCCCGGCTTATCCGCGAACACCGGGGAGCTGTTTTTT.

The chain carries TRBV10-3 and TRBJ2-7; 10 bases line up with TRBD1. CDR3 size: 14 residues. V lost 0 bases to trimming and J lost 6 bases; unmatched junction nucleotides: 2. CDR1 ENHRY and CDR2 SYGVKD come from the germline V gene. The DNA of the CDR3 is TGTGCCATCAGTGAGTCGCGGACAGGGGGCGAGCAGTACTTC. The encoded protein is CAISESRTGGEQYF.

The V call is TRBV6-6, the J call TRBJ2-7; D call uncertain. Per the germline V gene, CDR1 is MNHNY and CDR2 is SVGAGI (reference sequence). Between the trimmed V and J ends, which lost 10 bases and 3 bases, there was a span of 4 bases. There are 9 residues in the CDR3. CDR3: CATHYEQYF. The DNA of the CDR3 is TGTGCCACACACTACGAGCAGTACTTC.

This clone was found a few times. V usage is TRBV5-4 and J usage is TRBJ1-5; TRBD1 agrees at 8 bases. J was trimmed by 6 bases and V by 0 bases; bases with no gene match: 5. Per germline, CDR1 SGHNT and CDR2 YYREEE (reference sequence). The CDR3 runs 15 residues. CDR3 sequence reads: CASSLGTGRGQPQHF. Written as DNA, the CDR3 is TGTGCCAGCAGCTTGGGGACAGGGAGAGGTCAGCCCCAGCATTTT.

V usage is TRBV7-8 and J usage is TRBJ2-5; 7 positions agree with TRBD1. V shed 1 base, J shed 1 base, and the junction held 0 bases outside the gene matches. CDR1 SGHVS and CDR2 FQNEAQ come from the germline V gene. CDR3 length equals 14 residues. The CDR3 reads CASSLGQGQETQYF. CDR3 bases: TGTGCCAGCAGCTTAGGACAGGGCCAAGAGACCCAGTACTTC.

The V and J genes are TRBV18 and TRBJ2-6; tentatively, D is TRBD1 or TRBD2 (5 bases each). This CDR3 region has 16 residues. From germline, CDR1 is KGHSH and CDR2 LQKENI. V was cut by 3 bases and J by 0 bases, with 9 bases left in between. The CDR3 sequence: CASSPGRSSGANVLTF. CDR3 sequence (DNA): TGTGCCAGCTCACCGGGACGGAGCTCTGGGGCCAACGTCCTGACTTTC. Full variable domain (remainder filled in from reference TRBV18 and TRBJ2-6): NAGVMQNPRHLVRRRGQEARLRCSPMKGHSHVYWYRQLPEEGLKFMVYLQKENIIDESGMPKERFSAEFPKEGPSILRIQQVVRGDSAAYFCASSPGRSSGANVLTFGAGSRLTVL.